The 29 T cell receptor beta chains given below trace back to one sample, sequenced in a study of blood T cell repertoires in COVID-19. Generated by immunoSEQ multiplex PCR, the TCRdb table keeps only in-frame clones and is missing some. Of over 150,000 clones in the sample, around 84% were seen once. The sequenced sample was peripheral blood. The receptors here all came from a man aged 50-59 years with active or convalescent COVID-19.

The chain links TRBV5-1 to TRBJ2-2; 7 positions match TRBD1. With 4 bases clipped from V and 5 bases from J, the junction kept 5 bases outside the gene matches. CDR3 length: 14 amino acids. Looked up from germline, CDR1 is SGHRS and CDR2 is YFSETQ. The CDR3 loop is CASSPSRGTGELFF. The CDR3 DNA follows: TGCGCCAGCAGCCCCTCCAGGGGGACCGGGGAGCTGTTTTTT.

The chain carries TRBV10-3 and TRBJ1-1; D is perhaps TRBD1 (5 bases). The CDR3 is 16 residues long. The germline V gene encodes CDR1 ENHRY and CDR2 SYGVKD. Trimming took 5 bases from V and 1 from J, leaving 17 bases between them. The CDR3: CAISTGTGLPNTEAFF. CDR3 bases: TGTGCCATCAGTACCGGGACGGGACTACCGAACACTGAAGCTTTCTTT.

This chain links TRBV7-2 with TRBJ1-1; 9 bases are a match to TRBD1. With 4 bases clipped from V and 2 bases from J, the junction kept 2 bases outside the gene matches. Germline V gene lookup returns CDR1 SGHTA and CDR2 FQGNSA. This CDR3 is built from 14 residues. The CDR3 DNA is TGTGCCAGCAGCTGGGACAGGGCCAACACTGAAGCTTTCTTT. Its protein is CASSWDRANTEAFF.

The CDR3 nucleotides read TGTGCCAGCAGCGTTGCAGGCAGGGGAAATAACTATGGCTACACCTTC. It is translated as CASSVAGRGNNYGYTF. The chain joins TRBV9 to TRBJ1-2, with D tentatively TRBD1 (6 bases). The ends were cut back, 2 bases at V and 1 base at J, with 15 bases in the middle. The CDR3 is made up of 16 amino acids. From germline, CDR1 is SGDLS and CDR2 YYNGEE.

This clone was seen just once. The V call is TRBV15, the J call TRBJ1-6; D is perhaps TRBD1 (6 bases). The germline V gene encodes CDR1 LNHNV and CDR2 YYDKDF (reference sequence). The CDR3 length is 15 residues. The V end lost 4 bases, the J end lost 5 bases, and 12 bases lay between the germline ends. CDR3 in amino acids: CATSTGTLNNSPLHF. The CDR3 bases are TGTGCCACCAGCACCGGGACACTCAATAATTCACCCCTCCACTTT.

V usage is TRBV3-1 (or the pseudogene TRBV3-2) and J usage is TRBJ1-2; TRBD1 aligns across 8 bases. V dropped 4 bases and J dropped 7; count of bases not matched to a gene: 8. The CDR3 spans 14 residues. Germline values: CDR1 LGHDT, CDR2 YNNKEL (reference sequence). Written as DNA, the CDR3 is TGTGCCAGCAGCCGCGGACAGGGAGGAGGTGGCTACACCTTC. This gives the protein CASSRGQGGGGYTF.

This clone turned up a few times. J is TRBJ1-2 and V is TRBV7-8; 7 nucleotides agree with TRBD1. Germline CDR1 reads SGHVS; CDR2 reads FQNEAQ. Losses at the gene ends were 5 bases for V and 7 bases for J; bases not matched to a gene: 13. The CDR3 extends over 15 amino acids. CDR3 protein: CASSENYRDSGGYTF. The CDR3 nucleotides read TGTGCCAGCAGCGAAAACTACCGGGACAGCGGTGGCTACACCTTC.

J is TRBJ2-1 and V is TRBV4-3; 13 bases fit TRBD2. Germline loops: CDR1 LGHNA, CDR2 YSLEER. CDR3 length: 17 amino acids. Trimming at V came to 1 base and at J to 5 bases, leaving 5 bases not matched to a gene. CDR3 DNA: TGCGCCAGCAGCCAAGGACTAGCGGGAGGCCAAAACAATGAGCAGTTCTTC. It encodes CASSQGLAGGQNNEQFF.

The chain joins TRBV24-1 to TRBJ1-4; a possible D gene is TRBD1 (6 bases). The CDR3 has 15 residues. In germline, CDR1 is KGHDR, CDR2 SFDVKD. V lost 2 bases to trimming and J lost 7 bases, with 13 bases between them. The CDR3 region has the DNA TGTGCCACCAGTGATTCCTCAGGGGTGGCTGAAAAACTGTTTTTT. Translation: CATSDSSGVAEKLFF.

Written as DNA, the CDR3 is TGTGCCAGCTCCCAAGCGGGCACAGATACGCAGTATTTT. Protein sequence: CASSQAGTDTQYF. This rearrangement joins TRBV18 to TRBJ2-3; D might be TRBD2 (5 bases). The CDR3 runs 13 residues. The ends were cut back, 6 bases at V and 1 base at J, with 8 bases in the middle. Per germline, CDR1 KGHSH and CDR2 LQKENI.

V and J are TRBV6-6 and TRBJ2-4, with 7 bases matching TRBD1. This CDR3 contains 15 residues. Per the germline V gene, CDR1 is MNHNY and CDR2 is SVGAGI (reference sequence). Trimming at V came to 6 bases and at J to 3 bases, leaving 8 bases not matched to a gene. DNA for the CDR3: TGTGCCAGCAGGGGGTGGACAGGTCACAAAAACATTCAGTACTTC. Protein sequence: CASRGWTGHKNIQYF.

V usage is TRBV28 and J usage is TRBJ2-1, with a tentative D call TRBD2 (5 bases). Trimming removed 8 bases from V and 5 bases from J, with 16 bases in between. Germline lookup yields CDR1 MDHEN and CDR2 SYDVKM. CDR3 length equals 14 residues. As DNA, the CDR3 is TGTGCCAGCGGAGGAGCGCCTTTAAACAATGAGCAGTTCTTC. Its protein product is CASGGAPLNNEQFF.

The gene calls are TRBV7-8 and TRBJ1-1; D remains unclear. The germline V and J ends were trimmed by 5 bases and 6 bases, with 16 bases remaining between them. The germline V gene encodes CDR1 SGHVS and CDR2 FQNEAQ. The CDR3 runs to 14 residues. The CDR3: CASSPMKEVAEAFF. DNA for the CDR3: TGTGCCAGCAGCCCCATGAAGGAGGTTGCTGAAGCTTTCTTT. The full variable domain, its missing parts supplied by reference TRBV7-8 and TRBJ1-1, is GAGVSQSPRYKVAKRGQDVALRCDPISGHVSLFWYQQALGQGPEFLTYFQNEAQLDKSGLPSDRFFAERPEGSVSTLKIQRTQQEDSAVYLCASSPMKEVAEAFFGQGTRLTVV.

The J gene is TRBJ2-3, the V gene TRBV29-1; weak D call: TRBD2 (5 bases). CDR3 length: 11 residues. V was clipped by 7 bases and J by 6 bases, with 11 bases between them. Germline V gene lookup returns CDR1 SQVTM and CDR2 ANQGSEA. The CDR3 is CSEQTGDTQYF. CDR3 nucleotides: TGCAGCGAGCAGACGGGGGATACGCAGTATTTT.

This rearrangement joins TRBV5-1 to TRBJ1-6; 7 positions match TRBD1. V lost 0 bases to trimming and J lost 10 bases; unmatched junction nucleotides: 7. The CDR3 totals 15 residues. Germline loops: CDR1 SGHRS, CDR2 YFSETQ. DNA of the CDR3: TGCGCCAGCAGCTTGGGTAGGGGGCCGGAATCACCCCTCCACTTT. Translation gives CASSLGRGPESPLHF. The whole variable domain, filled in from reference TRBV5-1 and TRBJ1-6, reads KAGVTQTPRYLIKTRGQQVTLSCSPISGHRSVSWYQQTPGQGLQFLFEYFSETQRNKGNFPGRFSGRQFSNSRSEMNVSTLELGDSALYLCASSLGRGPESPLHFGNGTRLTVT.

The chain is built from TRBV6-5 and TRBJ2-2; D call uncertain. CDR3 length: 14 amino acids. V gave up 6 bases and J gave up 1 base, with 9 bases separating them. The germline gives CDR1 MNHEY, CDR2 SVGAGI. The CDR3 DNA sequence: TGTGCCAGCAGGTCTTCTATGAACACCGGGGAGCTGTTTTTT. This sequence encodes CASRSSMNTGELFF.

The chain couples TRBV10-3 to TRBJ1-6; 8 bases fit TRBD1. CDR3 length: 15 amino acids. Looked up from germline, CDR1 is ENHRY and CDR2 is SYGVKD. V lost 5 bases to trimming and J lost 9 bases; unmatched junction nucleotides: 9. The CDR3 reads CAISFRQGIGSPLHF. The CDR3 DNA follows: TGTGCCATCAGTTTCCGACAGGGGATTGGTTCACCCCTCCACTTT.

CDR3 sequence reads: CASSLVRGTGYSPLHF. In DNA form, the CDR3 reads TGTGCCAGCAGCTTAGTCAGGGGGACAGGGTACTCACCCCTCCACTTT. This chain uses TRBV7-2 with TRBJ1-6; TRBD1 matches 9 bases. The CDR3 is 16 residues long. With V trimmed by 1 base and J by 10 bases, 8 bases remained unmatched. CDR1 is SGHTA, CDR2 FQGNSA, per germline. The variable domain in full, completed from reference TRBV7-2 and TRBJ1-6, reads GAGVSQSPSNKVTEKGKDVELRCDPISGHTALYWYRQSLGQGLEFLIYFQGNSAPDKSGLPSDRFSAERTGGSVSTLTIQRTQQEDSAVYLCASSLVRGTGYSPLHFGNGTRLTVT.

A single count supports this clone. This chain links TRBV11-1 with TRBJ1-3; D is undetermined. In germline, CDR1 is SGHAT, CDR2 FQDESV (reference sequence). The CDR3 contains 14 residues. V was trimmed by 7 bases and J by 2 bases, leaving 12 bases between them. As DNA, the CDR3 is TGTGCCAGCAACTCCGGGAACACTGGAAACACCATATATTTT. It is translated as CASNSGNTGNTIYF.

The V and J genes are TRBV27 and TRBJ2-7; D may be TRBD2 (7 bases). The CDR3 runs 15 residues. CDR1 and CDR2 (germline): MNHEY, SMNVEV (reference sequence). Trimming took 6 bases from V and 2 from J, leaving 17 bases between them. This CDR3 reads CASSKKGGTTYEQYF. The CDR3 DNA reads TGTGCCAGCAGCAAAAAGGGGGGGACCACCTACGAGCAGTACTTC.

Only one count was recorded for this clone. The V call is TRBV7-8, the J call TRBJ1-6, with 9 bases fitting TRBD1. Germline lookup yields CDR1 SGHVS and CDR2 FQNEAQ. This CDR3 has 15 residues. The V gene end was trimmed by 5 bases and the J gene end by 6 bases; junction bases not matched to a gene: 5. The CDR3: CASSAGTGFNSPLHF. The CDR3, as DNA: TGTGCCAGCAGCGCCGGGACAGGGTTTAATTCACCCCTCCACTTT.

This chain links TRBV3-1 (or the pseudogene TRBV3-2) with TRBJ2-7; 13 nucleotides match TRBD2. CDR1 and CDR2 (germline): LGHDT, YNNKEL (reference sequence). The J segment lost 5 bases and the V segment lost 3 bases, leaving 10 bases of the junction unmatched. The CDR3 is 17 amino acids. In DNA form, the CDR3 reads TGTGCCAGCAGCCAGGAGACTAGCGGGAGGCCTAGTGACGAGCAGTACTTC. Protein sequence: CASSQETSGRPSDEQYF.

The V call is TRBV6-1, the J call TRBJ1-1; the D is unclear. Germline V gene lookup returns CDR1 MNHNS and CDR2 SASEGT. This CDR3 is 15 amino acids long. Trimming stripped 3 bases from V and 6 bases from J, with 17 bases between. The CDR3, as DNA: TGTGCCAGCAGTGAGTATGAGACATTCGATTCTGAAGCTTTCTTT. This gives the protein CASSEYETFDSEAFF.

As DNA, the CDR3 is TGCGCCAGCAGCTTGTTAGCGGGGGGTACAAACTACGAGCAGTACTTC. This translates into CASSLLAGGTNYEQYF. This chain joins TRBV5-1 and TRBJ2-7, with TRBD2 matching 10 bases. The J segment lost 3 bases and the V segment lost 1 base, leaving 7 bases of the junction unmatched. The CDR3 is 16 amino acids. Germline lookup yields CDR1 SGHRS and CDR2 YFSETQ. Supplemented by reference TRBV5-1 and TRBJ2-7, the full variable domain reads KAGVTQTPRYLIKTRGQQVTLSCSPISGHRSVSWYQQTPGQGLQFLFEYFSETQRNKGNFPGRFSGRQFSNSRSEMNVSTLELGDSALYLCASSLLAGGTNYEQYFGPGTRLTVT.

The chain couples TRBV7-9 to TRBJ1-5; D gene ambiguous. Germline CDR1 reads SEHNR; CDR2 reads FQNEAQ (reference sequence). Trimming left V 1 base short and J 9 bases short, with 13 bases between. This CDR3 spans 14 amino acids. This CDR3 is CASSLVGTEGPQHF. The CDR3 DNA follows: TGTGCCAGCAGCTTAGTGGGAACAGAGGGGCCCCAGCATTTT.

V and J are TRBV27 and TRBJ2-7; TRBD2 matches 8 bases. The CDR3 has 15 residues. Germline V lookup: CDR1 MNHEY, CDR2 SMNVEV (reference sequence). After removal of 4 bases from V and 7 bases from J, the junction contained 12 bases not matched to a gene. CDR3 bases: TGTGCCAGCAGTTCGGGGACTAGAAATCCCAAAGAGCAGTACTTC. Its translation is CASSSGTRNPKEQYF.

This chain joins TRBV4-1 and TRBJ1-1; D possibly corresponds to TRBD1 (6 bases). Deletions cut 0 bases from V and 3 bases from J, with 23 bases between. The CDR3 is 19 amino acids. Per germline, CDR1 MGHRA and CDR2 YSYEKL. CDR3 nucleotides: TGCGCCAGCAGCCAAGAGTCTCTTAAGCGACAGGCGTACGACACTGAAGCTTTCTTT. Its translation is CASSQESLKRQAYDTEAFF.

This chain joins TRBV18 and TRBJ2-7; 9 bases are a match to TRBD1. Germline V CDR1 and CDR2: KGHSH, LQKENI. V dropped 6 bases and J dropped 3; count of bases not matched to a gene: 3. This CDR3 has 13 residues. DNA of the CDR3: TGTGCCAGCTCTACGACAGGGGGCTACGAGCAGTACTTC. Translating it yields CASSTTGGYEQYF.

The chain couples TRBV2 to TRBJ1-6; D possibly corresponds to TRBD1 (6 bases). The CDR3 runs 15 residues. Germline V CDR1 and CDR2: SNHLY, FYNNEI. Trimming stripped 3 bases from V and 5 bases from J, with 11 bases between. The DNA of the CDR3 is TGTGCCAGCAGTGACTCACAGGGTGATAATTCACCCCTCCACTTT. Protein product: CASSDSQGDNSPLHF.